Below, one T cell receptor beta chain is given with its context. Controls comprised healthy donors matched for age and sex. This sample is drawn from a study of CD8 T cells in Susac syndrome. Roughly 0.45 to 1 ug RNA was reverse transcribed with random hexamers. TCRdb analysed the immunoSEQ multiplex PCR reads with MiXCR anew, one entry per CDR3 protein. The sample carries about 84,000 distinct CDR3 sequences, roughly 93% recorded once. Trimming cost V 2 bases and J 2 bases, with 15 bases left between them. CDR3 size: 16 residues. CDR1 and CDR2 (germline): SEHNR, FQNEAQ (reference sequence). The clonotype comes from a human donor in good health. Sequencing was done on a sample of CD8+ T cells from PBMCs. The rearrangement uses TRBV7-9 and TRBJ2-5; D possibly corresponds to TRBD1 (6 bases). The CDR3 bases are TGTGCCAGCAGCTTAATCCGGACAGCAGCACAAGAGACCCAGTACTTC. Protein sequence: CASSLIRTAAQETQYF.